The source of this T cell receptor beta chain is a study of read filtering for tumor transcriptome and immune sequencing. As for the study in general: Mean patient age was approximately 71 years, range about 47 to 90; around 17 male, around 15 female. TCR-mapped reads were about 4 to 11 million with IR-seq versus roughly 75 to 1,300 with RNA-seq.

This clonotype showed up many times. Sampling of bone marrow took place during active disease in every patient. Molecular barcoded adaptors covering alpha/delta and beta/gamma chains were used on approximately 400 ng RNA. TCRdb fed the reads into MiXCR, producing one record per CDR3 protein. The sample has over 40,000 distinct CDR3 sequences, approximately 12% seen once; the top ten hold more than 14%. The specimen sequenced was a population of CD138-negative cells sorted from bone marrow. This TCR was recovered from a donor at least 40 years old with multiple myeloma.

CDR3 residues: CASSPSDSRRNTEAFF. The CDR3 nucleotides are TGTGCCAGCTCACCATCGGACAGTAGGAGGAACACTGAAGCTTTCTTT. The chain uses TRBV18 and TRBJ1-1, with TRBD1 as a possible D gene (6 bases). The CDR3 totals 16 residues. Germline loops: CDR1 KGHSH, CDR2 LQKENI. Trimming removed 2 bases at V and 1 base at J, with 14 bases between.